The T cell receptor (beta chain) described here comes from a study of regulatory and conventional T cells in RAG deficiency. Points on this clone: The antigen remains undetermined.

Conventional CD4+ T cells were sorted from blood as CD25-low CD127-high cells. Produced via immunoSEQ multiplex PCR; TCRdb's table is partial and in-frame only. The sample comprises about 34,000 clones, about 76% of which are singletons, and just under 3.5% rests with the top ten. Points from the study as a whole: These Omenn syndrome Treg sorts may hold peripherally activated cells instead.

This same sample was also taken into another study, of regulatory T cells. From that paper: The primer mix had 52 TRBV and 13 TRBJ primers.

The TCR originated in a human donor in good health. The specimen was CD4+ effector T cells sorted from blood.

The CDR3 is CASSQRPHEKLFF. The CDR3 DNA is TGTGCCAGCAGTCAACGTCCCCATGAAAAACTGTTTTTT. This sequence joins TRBV7-9 and TRBJ1-4; D gene uncertain. The CDR3 is made up of 13 amino acids. V gave up 6 bases and J gave up 6 bases, with 11 bases separating them. The V gene's germline CDR1 is SEHNR and CDR2 FQNEAQ (reference sequence).